Listed here is a single T cell receptor (beta chain). The CDR3 is 16 residues long. CDR1 is SGDLS, CDR2 YYNGEE, per germline. Unmatched junction bases numbered 9, after V lost 4 bases and J lost 3 bases. The entry originates in a study of blood T cell repertoires in COVID-19. On the study more broadly: In each case, the material was cDNA or gDNA derived from T cells, B-cell-depleted T cells, or PBMCs.

Repertoires were generated with immunoSEQ multiplex PCR, while TCRdb's copy carries only in-frame clones and drops some. The data show tens of thousands of clones, roughly 89% seen once. Cohort allocation depended upon clinical history that participants reported. This clonotype originated in a woman between 50 and 59 years old with acute COVID-19. What was sequenced was PBMCs or T cells enriched from blood (not recorded which). The gene calls are TRBV9 and TRBJ1-3, with 8 bases that match TRBD1. The CDR3 bases are TGTGCCAGCAGCCCTACGACAGGGGCAAGTGGAAACACCATATATTTT. It codes for CASSPTTGASGNTIYF.